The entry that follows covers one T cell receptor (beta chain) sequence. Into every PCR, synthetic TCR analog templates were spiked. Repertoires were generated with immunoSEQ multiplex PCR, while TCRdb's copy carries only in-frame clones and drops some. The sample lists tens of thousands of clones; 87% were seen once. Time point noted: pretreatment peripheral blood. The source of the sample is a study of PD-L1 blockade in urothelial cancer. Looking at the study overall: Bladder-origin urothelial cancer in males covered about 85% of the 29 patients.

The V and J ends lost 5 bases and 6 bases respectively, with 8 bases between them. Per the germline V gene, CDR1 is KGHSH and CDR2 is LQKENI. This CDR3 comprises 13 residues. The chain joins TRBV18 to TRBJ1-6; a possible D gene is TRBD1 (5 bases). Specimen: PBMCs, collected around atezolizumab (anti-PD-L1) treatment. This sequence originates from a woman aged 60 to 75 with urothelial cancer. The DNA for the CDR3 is TGTGCCAGCTCAGCCGGGGGTAATTCACCCCTCCACTTT. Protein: CASSAGGNSPLHF.